Below are 9 T cell receptor beta chains sequenced from a single sample in a study of shared clonotypes between healthy human individuals (dated by TCRdb to 2018 to 2020). Libraries were prepared through the immunoSEQ multiplex PCR assay. Sourced from immuneACCESS, this table was stored by TCRdb with only in-frame sequences that have V and J called. A share of the clones is absent; for the studies checked, an unresolved V gene accounts for under half, and the remainder has no known explanation. The sample yields about 2 million clones; approximately 94% were counted once. The top ten clonotypes cover around 1.1% of the sample. CD8 naive samples were obtained by positive selection for CCR7 among CD45RO-negative cells, yielding a CD45RA+CCR7+ population from which TemRA cells were excluded. Sequenced input: naive CD8+ T cells sorted from blood. This specimen's cell subset or site label, interpreted: CD45RA+CCR7+. All receptors derive from a young man in good health.

The V gene is TRBV10-3, the J gene TRBJ2-5; 10 nucleotides match TRBD2. The CDR3 is made up of 13 amino acids. Germline values: CDR1 ENHRY, CDR2 SYGVKD. V shed 8 bases, J shed 4 bases, and the junction held 4 bases outside the gene matches. The CDR3 loop is CAIGEREGETQYF. In DNA form, the CDR3 reads TGTGCCATCGGCGAGCGGGAGGGAGAGACCCAGTACTTC.

This sequence joins TRBV27 and TRBJ1-5; D is undetermined. Germline V gene data show CDR1 as MNHEY and CDR2 as SMNVEV (reference sequence). Trimming removed 1 base from V and 4 bases from J, with 5 bases in between. The CDR3 is 13 residues long. The CDR3 DNA sequence: TGTGCCAGCAGTTTATGGGAAAATCAGCCCCAGCATTTT. Its translation: CASSLWENQPQHF.

This sequence joins TRBV7-9 and TRBJ1-1; tentatively, D is TRBD1 (6 bases). The CDR3 totals 14 residues. Germline V lookup: CDR1 SEHNR, CDR2 FQNEAQ (reference sequence). V lost 0 bases and J 8 bases, leaving 13 bases between the germline ends. The DNA of the CDR3 is TGTGCCAGCAGCTTAGCCGGGACACCGTTCGAAGCTTTCTTT. It is translated as CASSLAGTPFEAFF.

The rearrangement links TRBV27 to TRBJ2-7, with 9 bases fitting TRBD2. This CDR3 has 13 amino acids. With 5 bases clipped from V and 5 bases from J, the junction kept 4 bases outside the gene matches. The V gene's germline CDR1 is MNHEY and CDR2 SMNVEV (reference sequence). CDR3 coding DNA: TGTGCCAGCAGTCTCCGGACTAGCGACGAGCAGTACTTC. Translated, it gives CASSLRTSDEQYF.

A word on this clone: Different DNA sequences within this sample yield the same CDR3. The rearrangement joins TRBV6-5 to TRBJ2-5; 9 bases map to TRBD1. V was pared by 2 bases and J by 2 bases, with 3 bases of the junction left unmatched. From germline, CDR1 is MNHEY and CDR2 SVGAGI. This CDR3 spans 15 amino acids. CDR3: CASSYTGGSQETQYF. Here the CDR3 DNA reads TGTGCCAGCAGTTACACAGGGGGCTCTCAAGAGACCCAGTACTTC.

The chain couples TRBV7-9 to TRBJ2-2, with D possibly TRBD2 on 6 matching bases. Trimming pared 4 bases from V and 4 bases from J, leaving 19 bases between. This CDR3 has 17 amino acids. Germline CDR1 SEHNR, CDR2 FQNEAQ (reference sequence). The CDR3, as DNA: TGTGCCAGCAGCTACCCGCAGGGAGGTGATGGCACCGGGGAGCTGTTTTTT. Translated: CASSYPQGGDGTGELFF. The variable domain in full, with the rest retrieved from reference TRBV7-9 and TRBJ2-2, is DTGVSQNPRHKITKRGQNVTFRCDPISEHNRLYWYRQTLGQGPEFLTYFQNEAQLEKSRLLSDRFSAERPKGSFSTLEIQRTEQGDSAMYLCASSYPQGGDGTGELFFGEGSRLTVL.

The sample holds one count of this clone. The chain has TRBV11-1 and TRBJ2-7; D is possibly TRBD2 (5 bases). CDR3 length: 16 amino acids. Germline-derived CDR1 and CDR2 are SGHAT and FQDESV (reference sequence). V was shortened by 7 bases and J by 5 bases, with 24 bases between the two germline ends. The CDR3 bases are TGTGCCAGCACCCCTATCCGGGGAGAGGGAATCCACGAGCAGTACTTC. It specifies CASTPIRGEGIHEQYF.

The chain employs TRBV4-1 and TRBJ2-2; D not resolved. The V and J ends lost 0 bases and 4 bases respectively, with 9 bases between them. Per germline, CDR1 MGHRA and CDR2 YSYEKL. The CDR3 runs 15 residues. CDR3 in amino acids: CASSQDPRVTGELFF. CDR3 sequence (DNA): TGCGCCAGCAGCCAAGATCCTAGGGTCACCGGGGAGCTGTTTTTT.

The chain carries TRBV11-3 and TRBJ2-7; D ambiguous. The CDR3 extends over 16 amino acids. The germline CDR1 and CDR2 sequences are SGHNT and YENEEA. Trimming pared 4 bases from V and 2 bases from J, leaving 18 bases between. The CDR3 sequence is CASSSGDGQVTYEQYF. CDR3 bases: TGTGCCAGCAGCTCCGGTGATGGCCAGGTAACCTACGAGCAGTACTTC.